Listed below are T cell receptor beta chains from one sample, sequenced in a study of beta chain features in type 1 diabetes. Profiling relied on immunoSEQ multiplex PCR, and the TCRdb table lists in-frame clones only, not all of them. The sample has 250,000 to 300,000 clones, around 25% seen once. Source material: naive CD4+ T cells from blood. All receptors come from a woman aged 25-40 years with type 1 diabetes. Each CDR3 is given with its conserved first and last residue. A D gene is named only where the DNA matches it firmly. Only part of the rows carry a size: once, few, many, or a class if the clone is expanded.

DNA,CDR3,V,size,D,J
TGTGCCAGCAGCTTAGAGGGACTAGTCAATGAGCAGTTCTTC,CASSLEGLVNEQFF,TRBV7-9,few,TRBD2,TRBJ2-1
TGTGCCAGCAGCAGGGGTAACTATGGCTACACCTTC,CASSRGNYGYTF,TRBV27,few,.,TRBJ1-2
TGTGCCAGCAGCCCGGGTGTGTGGGAGGATGAGCAGTTCTTC,CASSPGVWEDEQFF,TRBV11-2,few,.,TRBJ2-1
TGCGCCAGCAGCTTGGTCGGGACTACAGTTAGCGCGCAGTATTTT,CASSLVGTTVSAQYF,TRBV5-1,.,TRBD2,TRBJ2-3
TGCAGCGTTGGTGACAGGAGCAATCAGCCCCAGCATTTT,CSVGDRSNQPQHF,TRBV29-1,few,.,TRBJ1-5
TGTGCCAGCAGTTTAATGGCAGGGGTCATTGGCTACACCTTC,CASSLMAGVIGYTF,TRBV28,.,.,TRBJ1-2
TGTGCCAAAGGCCGACTAGCGGGAGGATCAGATACGCAGTATTTT,CAKGRLAGGSDTQYF,TRBV30,.,TRBD2,TRBJ2-3
TGTGCCAGCAGAGGACAGGGACGGGCTGAAGCTTTCTTT,CASRGQGRAEAFF,TRBV2,.,TRBD1,TRBJ1-1
TGTGCCAGCAGCTCTTATTGGACTAGCGGGCCCGAGCAGTACTTC,CASSSYWTSGPEQYF,TRBV7-9,few,TRBD2,TRBJ2-7
TGTGCCTGGACCGAGGAAAGGACAGGGATGGACACCGGGGAGCTGTTTTTT,CAWTEERTGMDTGELFF,TRBV30,few,TRBD1,TRBJ2-2
TGTGCCTGGGTCGACAGGGGATTCGGAACTGAAGCTTTCTTT,CAWVDRGFGTEAFF,TRBV30,few,TRBD1,TRBJ1-1
TGTGCCAGCAGGCCCACAGGGGGCTCCTACGAGCAGTACTTC,CASRPTGGSYEQYF,TRBV7-9,few,TRBD1,TRBJ2-7
TGCAGCGCCGCCCGACTAGACAATGAGCAGTTCTTC,CSAARLDNEQFF,TRBV29-1,few,.,TRBJ2-1
TGTGCCTGGAGTGTCAGCGGAGGCTCCTACAATGAGCAGTTCTTC,CAWSVSGGSYNEQFF,TRBV30,.,.,TRBJ2-1
TGCAGCGCCGGACGGGGGACCTACGAGCAGTACTTC,CSAGRGTYEQYF,TRBV29-1,few,.,TRBJ2-7
TGCGCCAGCAGCCAGGACAGTCCCCTTAATCAGCCCCAGCATTTT,CASSQDSPLNQPQHF,TRBV4-1,.,.,TRBJ1-5
TGTGCCAGCAGCTTAACGGAGAACTATGGCTACACCTTC,CASSLTENYGYTF,TRBV7-6,.,.,TRBJ1-2
TGTGCCAGCAGCCCCCCAGGGGGGCACAATGAGCAGTTCTTC,CASSPPGGHNEQFF,TRBV7-2,.,.,TRBJ2-1
TGTGCCAGCAGCGTAGAGGCGACAGGGGACACTGAAGCTTTCTTT,CASSVEATGDTEAFF,TRBV9,few,TRBD1,TRBJ1-1
TGTGCCAGCAGTCCGGGACTAGCGGTTATTGATGAGCAGTTCTTC,CASSPGLAVIDEQFF,TRBV28,.,TRBD2,TRBJ2-1
TGCGCCAGCAGCATAGCCCCCGGGACTGACGACGAGCAGTACTTC,CASSIAPGTDDEQYF,TRBV5-1,few,.,TRBJ2-7
TGTGCCAGCAGCTTAAGGCCGGGAGATACGCAGTATTTT,CASSLRPGDTQYF,TRBV7-3,.,.,TRBJ2-3
TGTGCCACCAGCACAGGGGGCCCCAGCAACACTGAAGCTTTCTTT,CATSTGGPSNTEAFF,TRBV15,few,TRBD1,TRBJ1-1
TGTGCCAGCAGATCCGGGACGAGACAGGATTACGAGCAGTACTTC,CASRSGTRQDYEQYF,TRBV6-5,.,.,TRBJ2-7
TGCGCCAGCAGCCGATTAACAGGGAACTATGGCTACACCTTC,CASSRLTGNYGYTF,TRBV23-1,.,.,TRBJ1-2
TGTGCCAGCAGTTACGTAGCGGGGTTAGCGAATGAGCAGTTCTTC,CASSYVAGLANEQFF,TRBV6-5,.,TRBD2,TRBJ2-1
TGTGCCAGCAGCGTAGGCGGGACAGGGAACACTGAAGCTTTCTTT,CASSVGGTGNTEAFF,TRBV9,.,TRBD1,TRBJ1-1
TGTGCCAGCAGGGGGGCAGTGGGTAGTCAGCCCCAGCATTTT,CASRGAVGSQPQHF,TRBV2,.,.,TRBJ1-5
TGTGCCAGCAGCTCAGGGACTAGCGGGTCTTACGAGCAGTACTTC,CASSSGTSGSYEQYF,TRBV7-9,few,TRBD2,TRBJ2-7
TGCGCCAGCAGTCAATCGGAGGGGTTAGAAGAGACCCAGTACTTC,CASSQSEGLEETQYF,TRBV23-1,.,.,TRBJ2-5
TGCGCCAGCAACCCCGCCCCGAGGGCGAAGGGAAAAGAGCAGTTCTTC,CASNPAPRAKGKEQFF,TRBV4-1,few,.,TRBJ2-1
TGCGCCAGCAGCCTCCAGGGACATCGCAATCAGCCCCAGCATTTT,CASSLQGHRNQPQHF,TRBV4-1,few,.,TRBJ1-5
TGTGCCAGCAGCCGGGGACAGCGAGACACAGATACGCAGTATTTT,CASSRGQRDTDTQYF,TRBV4-2,.,TRBD1,TRBJ2-3
TGCGCCAGCAGCCACCCTGCTAGGGGGCGCAACAATGAGCAGTTCTTC,CASSHPARGRNNEQFF,TRBV4-1,.,TRBD1,TRBJ2-1
TGCAGCGTTGGACTAGCGGGATGGGGTGAGCAGTTCTTC,CSVGLAGWGEQFF,TRBV29-1,.,TRBD2,TRBJ2-1
TGTGCCAGCAGCCCCCTCCGGGGTAACTATGGCTACACCTTC,CASSPLRGNYGYTF,TRBV7-9,.,.,TRBJ1-2
TGTGCCAGCAGCCCAAACCGGGACAGGGACATCGGGGAGCTGTTTTTT,CASSPNRDRDIGELFF,TRBV14,few,TRBD1,TRBJ2-2
TGCGCCAGCAGCCAACCACGACAGGGACTCTCCTACGAGCAGTACTTC,CASSQPRQGLSYEQYF,TRBV4-1,once,.,TRBJ2-7
TGCAGCGCGGGCCCGAGACTAGTACCCTACAATGAGCAGTTCTTC,CSAGPRLVPYNEQFF,TRBV29-1,few,.,TRBJ2-1
TGCGCCAGCAGCTTGGCTATACTCACAGATACGCAGTATTTT,CASSLAILTDTQYF,TRBV5-1,.,.,TRBJ2-3
TGTGCCAGCAGCTGGGGGACAGGGGATACCGGGGAGCTGTTTTTT,CASSWGTGDTGELFF,TRBV11-3,.,TRBD1,TRBJ2-2
TGTGCCAGCAGCGCGGGACAGTTCTCTGGAAACACCATATATTTT,CASSAGQFSGNTIYF,TRBV9,.,TRBD1,TRBJ1-3
TGTGCCAGCAGTGCTGACAGGAGCTCCTACAATGAGCAGTTCTTC,CASSADRSSYNEQFF,TRBV6-1,.,.,TRBJ2-1
TGTGCCAGCCTTCGACTCGGCGGGGAGCTGTTTTTT,CASLRLGGELFF,TRBV28,few,.,TRBJ2-2
TGTGCCAGCTCACCACCGGCCCAGGGAGAGACCCAGTACTTC,CASSPPAQGETQYF,TRBV18,few,.,TRBJ2-5
TGTGCCAGCTCACCGGGACAGAGATATAACGAGCAGTACTTC,CASSPGQRYNEQYF,TRBV18,.,TRBD1,TRBJ2-7
TGTGCCAGCAGCCTCCGGGGGAAGGGAACAGATACGCAGTATTTT,CASSLRGKGTDTQYF,TRBV5-6,once,.,TRBJ2-3
TGTGCCAGCAGCCAACAGGGGATAGCTGAAGCTTTCTTT,CASSQQGIAEAFF,TRBV7-2,.,TRBD1,TRBJ1-1
TGTGCCAGCAGTTTCACTCGGGAGGCCTACAATGAGCAGTTCTTC,CASSFTREAYNEQFF,TRBV6-5,few,TRBD2,TRBJ2-1
TGTGCCAGTAGTACTACAGGGAAACCATCCTACGAGCAGTACTTC,CASSTTGKPSYEQYF,TRBV19,.,.,TRBJ2-7
TGTGCCAGCAGTTTATGGGGAGGGCTAGGCAAAAACATTCAGTACTTC,CASSLWGGLGKNIQYF,TRBV28,few,TRBD2,TRBJ2-4
TGCAGCGTCGGACTGAACGGCGGGGAGACCCAGTACTTC,CSVGLNGGETQYF,TRBV29-1,few,.,TRBJ2-5